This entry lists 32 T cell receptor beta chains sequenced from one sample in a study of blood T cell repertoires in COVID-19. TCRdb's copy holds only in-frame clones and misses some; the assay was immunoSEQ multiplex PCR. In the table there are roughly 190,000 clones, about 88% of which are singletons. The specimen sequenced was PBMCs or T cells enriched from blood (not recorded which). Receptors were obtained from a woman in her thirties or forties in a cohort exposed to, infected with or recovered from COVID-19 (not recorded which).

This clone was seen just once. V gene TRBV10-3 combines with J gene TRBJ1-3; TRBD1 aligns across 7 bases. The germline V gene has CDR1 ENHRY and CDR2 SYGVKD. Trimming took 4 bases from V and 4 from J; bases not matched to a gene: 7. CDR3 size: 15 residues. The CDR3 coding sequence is TGTGCCATCAGTGGTCCCCCGGGACAGGGAAACACCATATATTTT. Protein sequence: CAISGPPGQGNTIYF.

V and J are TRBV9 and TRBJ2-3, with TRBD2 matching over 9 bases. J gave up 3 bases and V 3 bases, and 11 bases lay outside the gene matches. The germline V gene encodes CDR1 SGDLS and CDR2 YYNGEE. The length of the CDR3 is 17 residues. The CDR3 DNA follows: TGTGCCAGCAGCGCCCTTAGCGGGGGACCTAGGACAGATACGCAGTATTTT. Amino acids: CASSALSGGPRTDTQYF.

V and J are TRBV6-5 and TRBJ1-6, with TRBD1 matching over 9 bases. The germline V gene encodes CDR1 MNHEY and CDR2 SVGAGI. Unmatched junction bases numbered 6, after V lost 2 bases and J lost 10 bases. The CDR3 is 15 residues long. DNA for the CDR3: TGTGCCAGCAGTTACAGGGACAGGGTGGAATCACCCCTCCACTTT. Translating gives CASSYRDRVESPLHF.

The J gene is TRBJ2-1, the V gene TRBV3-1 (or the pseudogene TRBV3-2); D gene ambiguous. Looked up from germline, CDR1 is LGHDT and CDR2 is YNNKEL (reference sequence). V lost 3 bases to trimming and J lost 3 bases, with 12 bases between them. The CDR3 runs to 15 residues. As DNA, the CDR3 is TGTGCCAGCAGCCAGCTCGGCAGCGTCTACAATGAGCAGTTCTTC. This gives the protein CASSQLGSVYNEQFF.

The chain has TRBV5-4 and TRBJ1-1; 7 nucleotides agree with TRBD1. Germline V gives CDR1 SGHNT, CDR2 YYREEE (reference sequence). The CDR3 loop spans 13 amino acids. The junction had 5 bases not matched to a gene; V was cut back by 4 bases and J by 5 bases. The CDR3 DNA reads TGTGCCAGCAGCGGAGGGGGCGAGACTGAAGCTTTCTTT. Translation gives CASSGGGETEAFF.

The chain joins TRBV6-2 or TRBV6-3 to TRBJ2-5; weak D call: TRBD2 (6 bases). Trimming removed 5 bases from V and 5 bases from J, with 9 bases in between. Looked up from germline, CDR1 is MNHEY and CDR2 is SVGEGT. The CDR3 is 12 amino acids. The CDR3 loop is CASSPGEETQYF. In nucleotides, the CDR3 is TGTGCCAGCAGTCCGGGGGAGGAGACCCAGTACTTC.

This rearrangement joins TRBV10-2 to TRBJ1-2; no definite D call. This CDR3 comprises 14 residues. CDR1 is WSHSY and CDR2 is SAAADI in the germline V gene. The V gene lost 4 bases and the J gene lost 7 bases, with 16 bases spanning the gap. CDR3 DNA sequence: TGCGCCAGCAGTGTGAGTCTCTTTGTTGGTGGCTACACCTTC. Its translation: CASSVSLFVGGYTF.

The CDR3 region is CASSPFRSDRTNYGYTF. The CDR3 DNA follows: TGTGCCAGCAGCCCTTTCCGATCGGACAGAACTAACTATGGCTACACCTTC. The chain couples TRBV6-2 or TRBV6-3 to TRBJ1-2; D is perhaps TRBD1 (6 bases). Trimming removed 6 bases from V and 0 bases from J, with 20 bases in between. CDR3 length: 17 amino acids. Germline CDR1 reads MNHEY; CDR2 reads SVGEGT.

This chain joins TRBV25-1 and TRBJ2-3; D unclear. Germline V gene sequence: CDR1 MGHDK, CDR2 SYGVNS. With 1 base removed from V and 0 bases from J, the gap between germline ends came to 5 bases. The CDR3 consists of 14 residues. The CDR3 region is CASSESTSTDTQYF. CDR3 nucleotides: TGTGCCAGCAGTGAATCTACTAGCACAGATACGCAGTATTTT.

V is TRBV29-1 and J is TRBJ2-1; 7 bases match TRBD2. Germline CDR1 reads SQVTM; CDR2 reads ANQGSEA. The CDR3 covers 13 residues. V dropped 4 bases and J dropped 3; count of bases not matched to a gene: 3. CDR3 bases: TGCAGCGTTGGGGAGGGGCTCTACAATGAGCAGTTCTTC. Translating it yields CSVGEGLYNEQFF.

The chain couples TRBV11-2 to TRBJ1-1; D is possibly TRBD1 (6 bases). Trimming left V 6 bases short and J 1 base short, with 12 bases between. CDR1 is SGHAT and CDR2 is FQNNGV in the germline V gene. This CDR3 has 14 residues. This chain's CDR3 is CASRKQGGNTEAFF. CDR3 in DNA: TGTGCCAGCAGGAAACAGGGCGGGAACACTGAAGCTTTCTTT.

Here the CDR3 reads CASSLVTGGARALIVTF. Here the CDR3 DNA reads TGTGCCAGCAGCTTAGTCACGGGGGGCGCCAGGGCGCTAATCGTCACCTTC. The rearrangement joins TRBV7-2 to TRBJ1-2, with a possible D match to TRBD1 (6 bases). This CDR3 comprises 17 residues. Trimming pared 1 base from V and 13 bases from J, leaving 28 bases between. Germline V gene data show CDR1 as SGHTA and CDR2 as FQGNSA.

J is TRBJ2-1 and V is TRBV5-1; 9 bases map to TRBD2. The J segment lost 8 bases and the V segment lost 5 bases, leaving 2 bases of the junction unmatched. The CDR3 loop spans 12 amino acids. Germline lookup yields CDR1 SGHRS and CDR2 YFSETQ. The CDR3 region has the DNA TGCGCCAGCAGAGCGGGAGGAGATGAGCAGTTCTTC. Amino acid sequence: CASRAGGDEQFF.

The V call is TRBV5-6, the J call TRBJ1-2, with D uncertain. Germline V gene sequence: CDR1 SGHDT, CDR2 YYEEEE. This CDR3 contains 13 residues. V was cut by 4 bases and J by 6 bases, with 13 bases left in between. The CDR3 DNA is TGTGCCAGCAGCCGGGGATGGTCCGATGGCTACACCTTC. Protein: CASSRGWSDGYTF.

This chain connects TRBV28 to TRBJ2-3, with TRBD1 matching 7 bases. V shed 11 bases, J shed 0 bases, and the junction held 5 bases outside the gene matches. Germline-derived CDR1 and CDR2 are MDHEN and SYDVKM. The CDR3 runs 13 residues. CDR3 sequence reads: CAWRQGSTDTQYF. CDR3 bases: TGTGCCTGGAGACAGGGAAGCACAGATACGCAGTATTTT.

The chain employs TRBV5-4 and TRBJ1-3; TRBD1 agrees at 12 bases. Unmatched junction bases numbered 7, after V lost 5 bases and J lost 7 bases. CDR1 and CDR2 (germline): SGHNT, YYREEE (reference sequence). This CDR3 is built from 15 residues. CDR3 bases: TGTGCCAGCAGTTCCCCGGGACAGGGGGCGAACACCATATATTTT. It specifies CASSSPGQGANTIYF.

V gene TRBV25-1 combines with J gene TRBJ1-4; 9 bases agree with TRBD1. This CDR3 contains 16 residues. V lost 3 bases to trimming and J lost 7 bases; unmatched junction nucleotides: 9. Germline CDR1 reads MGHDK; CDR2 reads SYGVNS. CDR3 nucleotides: TGTGCCAGCAGTGATTCACAGGGGGCAGTAGGTGAAAAACTGTTTTTT. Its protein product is CASSDSQGAVGEKLFF.

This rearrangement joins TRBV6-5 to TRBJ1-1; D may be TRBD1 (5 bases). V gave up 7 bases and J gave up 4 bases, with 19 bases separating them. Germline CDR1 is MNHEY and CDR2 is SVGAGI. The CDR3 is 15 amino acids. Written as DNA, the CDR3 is TGTGCCAGCACAACCCCCGCGGGGCAGTTCACTGAAGCTTTCTTT. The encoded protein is CASTTPAGQFTEAFF.

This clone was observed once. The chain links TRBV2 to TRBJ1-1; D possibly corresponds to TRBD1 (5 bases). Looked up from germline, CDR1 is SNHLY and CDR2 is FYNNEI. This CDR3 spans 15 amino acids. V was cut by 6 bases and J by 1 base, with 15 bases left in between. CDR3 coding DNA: TGTGCCAGCAGATCCCTGACAGACCCGAACACTGAAGCTTTCTTT. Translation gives CASRSLTDPNTEAFF.

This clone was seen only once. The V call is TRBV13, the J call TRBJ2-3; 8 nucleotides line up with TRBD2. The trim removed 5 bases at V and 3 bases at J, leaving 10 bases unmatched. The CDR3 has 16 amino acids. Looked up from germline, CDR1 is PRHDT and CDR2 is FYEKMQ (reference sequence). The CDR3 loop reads CASSGAGRGATDTQYF. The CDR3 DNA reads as TGTGCCAGCAGCGGCGCGGGGCGGGGGGCGACAGATACGCAGTATTTT.

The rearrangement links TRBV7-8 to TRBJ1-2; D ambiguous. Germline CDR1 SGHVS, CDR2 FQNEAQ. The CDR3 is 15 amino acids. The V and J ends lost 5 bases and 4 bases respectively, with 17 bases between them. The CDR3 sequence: CASSPAPESIYGYTF. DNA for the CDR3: TGTGCCAGCAGCCCAGCCCCGGAGAGTATCTATGGCTACACCTTC.

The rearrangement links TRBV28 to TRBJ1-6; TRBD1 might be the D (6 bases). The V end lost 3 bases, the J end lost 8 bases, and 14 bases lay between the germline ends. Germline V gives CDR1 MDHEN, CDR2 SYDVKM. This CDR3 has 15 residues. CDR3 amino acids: CASSFHRVMDSPLHF. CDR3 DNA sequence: TGTGCCAGCAGTTTTCACAGGGTAATGGATTCACCCCTCCACTTT.

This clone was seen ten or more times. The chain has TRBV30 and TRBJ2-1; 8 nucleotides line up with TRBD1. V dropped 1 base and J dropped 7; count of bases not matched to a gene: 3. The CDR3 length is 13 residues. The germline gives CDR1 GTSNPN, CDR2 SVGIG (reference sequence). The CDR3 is CAWSGQGANEQFF. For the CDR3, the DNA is TGTGCCTGGAGTGGCCAGGGGGCTAATGAGCAGTTCTTC.

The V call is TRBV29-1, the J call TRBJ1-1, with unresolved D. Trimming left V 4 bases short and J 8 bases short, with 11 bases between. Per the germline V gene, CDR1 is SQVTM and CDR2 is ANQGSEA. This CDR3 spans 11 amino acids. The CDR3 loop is CSVGVAGEAFF. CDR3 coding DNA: TGCAGCGTTGGCGTTGCAGGAGAAGCTTTCTTT.

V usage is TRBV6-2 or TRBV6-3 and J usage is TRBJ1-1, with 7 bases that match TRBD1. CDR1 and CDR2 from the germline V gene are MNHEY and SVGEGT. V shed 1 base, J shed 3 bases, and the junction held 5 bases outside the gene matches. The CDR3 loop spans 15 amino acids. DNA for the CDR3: TGTGCCAGCAGTTACTGGGGCAGGGGGTACACTGAAGCTTTCTTT. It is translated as CASSYWGRGYTEAFF.

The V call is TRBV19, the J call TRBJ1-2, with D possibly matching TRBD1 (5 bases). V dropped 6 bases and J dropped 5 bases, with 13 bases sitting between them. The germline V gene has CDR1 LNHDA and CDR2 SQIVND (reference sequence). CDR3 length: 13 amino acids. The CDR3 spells CASRLDSLYGYTF. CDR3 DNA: TGTGCCAGTAGGCTTGACAGTTTATATGGCTACACCTTC. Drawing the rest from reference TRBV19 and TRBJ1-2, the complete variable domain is DGGITQSPKYLFRKEGQNVTLSCEQNLNHDAMYWYRQDPGQGLRLIYYSQIVNDFQKGDIAEGYSVSREKKESFPLTVTSAQKNPTAFYLCASRLDSLYGYTFGSGTRLTVV.

This chain's CDR3 is CASSLGTGQGINEKLFF. As DNA, the CDR3 is TGTGCCAGCAGCTTGGGGACCGGACAGGGGATAAATGAAAAACTGTTTTTT. The J gene is TRBJ1-4, the V gene TRBV5-4, with 9 nucleotides matching TRBD1. V lost 0 bases and J lost 5; bases outside the gene matches: 8. Germline loops: CDR1 SGHNT, CDR2 YYREEE (reference sequence). The CDR3 loop spans 17 amino acids.

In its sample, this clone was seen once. The CDR3 protein is CASSFSSLNTEAFF. CDR3 sequence (DNA): TGTGCCAGCAGCTTCTCAAGCTTGAACACTGAAGCTTTCTTT. The V call is TRBV5-8, the J call TRBJ1-1, with unresolved D. V gave up 2 bases and J gave up 0 bases, with 8 bases separating them. The CDR3 is 14 residues long. Germline V gives CDR1 SGHTS, CDR2 YDEGEE.

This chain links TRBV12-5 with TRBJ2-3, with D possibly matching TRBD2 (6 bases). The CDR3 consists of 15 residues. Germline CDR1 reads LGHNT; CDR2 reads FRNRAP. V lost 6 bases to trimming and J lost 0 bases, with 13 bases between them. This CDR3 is CASGRGTPSTDTQYF. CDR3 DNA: TGTGCTAGTGGCCGAGGGACTCCCAGCACAGATACGCAGTATTTT.

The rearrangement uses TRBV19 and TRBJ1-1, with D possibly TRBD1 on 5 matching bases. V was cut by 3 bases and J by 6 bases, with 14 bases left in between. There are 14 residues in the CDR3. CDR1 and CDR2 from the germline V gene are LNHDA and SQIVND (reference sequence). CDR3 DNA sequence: TGTGCCAGTAGTATGCGGACAAAACCGGCTGAAGCTTTCTTT. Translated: CASSMRTKPAEAFF.

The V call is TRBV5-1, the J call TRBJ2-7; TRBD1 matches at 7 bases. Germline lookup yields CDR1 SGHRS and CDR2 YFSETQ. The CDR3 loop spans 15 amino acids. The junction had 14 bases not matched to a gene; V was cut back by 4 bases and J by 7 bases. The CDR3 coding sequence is TGCGCCAGCAGCAGGCAGGACAGGAAGGGGGCTGAGCAGTACTTC. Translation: CASSRQDRKGAEQYF.

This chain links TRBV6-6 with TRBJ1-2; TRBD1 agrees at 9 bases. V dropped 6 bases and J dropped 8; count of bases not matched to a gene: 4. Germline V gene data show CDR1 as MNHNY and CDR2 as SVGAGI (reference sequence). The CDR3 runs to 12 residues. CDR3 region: CASSQTGGGYTF. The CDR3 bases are TGTGCCAGCAGCCAGACAGGGGGAGGCTACACCTTC.